The 18 T cell receptor beta chains listed next were all sequenced from one sample in a study of blood T cell repertoires in COVID-19. Profiling relied on immunoSEQ multiplex PCR, and the TCRdb table lists in-frame clones only, not all of them. The sample shows about 220,000 clones, approximately 90% of them seen only once. The sample consisted of PBMCs or T cells enriched from blood (not recorded which). The receptors were gathered from a woman between 35 and 50 years old with acute COVID-19.

V is TRBV30 and J is TRBJ1-2; 9 bases agree with TRBD1. The CDR3 runs to 16 residues. V was pared by 3 bases and J by 2 bases, with 10 bases of the junction left unmatched. Germline assignment: CDR1 GTSNPN and CDR2 SVGIG (reference sequence). The DNA for the CDR3 is TGTGCCTGGAGCCCGGGACAGGGAGGAAGAAACTATGGCTACACCTTC. Residues: CAWSPGQGGRNYGYTF.

V gene TRBV12-5 combines with J gene TRBJ2-5, with D tentatively TRBD1 (5 bases). The V gene lost 9 bases and the J gene lost 0 bases, with 14 bases spanning the gap. CDR3 length: 14 residues. Germline assignment: CDR1 LGHNT and CDR2 FRNRAP. The CDR3 spells CASTGEWYQETQYF. The CDR3 region has the DNA TGTGCTAGCACAGGAGAATGGTACCAAGAGACCCAGTACTTC.

In DNA form, the CDR3 reads TGTGCCAGCAGCCGCGACAGCCTGGGGAATCAGCCCCAGCATTTT. Residues: CASSRDSLGNQPQHF. The rearrangement joins TRBV11-2 to TRBJ1-5; possible D gene TRBD1, 5 bases. The germline CDR1 and CDR2 sequences are SGHAT and FQNNGV. The CDR3 is made up of 15 amino acids. V was shortened by 5 bases and J by 4 bases, with 15 bases between the two germline ends.

Note on this clone: Other DNA sequences in this specimen translate into the identical CDR3. The chain is built from TRBV29-1 and TRBJ2-1; TRBD2 matches at 7 bases. V shed 6 bases, J shed 7 bases, and the junction held 0 bases outside the gene matches. The CDR3 contains 10 residues. Germline CDR1 is SQVTM and CDR2 is ANQGSEA. The CDR3 coding sequence is TGCAGCGTGGGGGGGAATGAGCAGTTCTTC. It is translated as CSVGGNEQFF.

The CDR3 DNA sequence: TGCGCCAGCAGCTTACCCCTAGGACAGGACAAGACTCTTATGAACACTGAAGCTTTCTTT. Protein product: CASSLPLGQDKTLMNTEAFF. The chain carries TRBV5-1 and TRBJ1-1, with 7 bases that match TRBD1. The length of the CDR3 is 20 residues. Looked up from germline, CDR1 is SGHRS and CDR2 is YFSETQ. V lost 2 bases to trimming and J lost 0 bases; unmatched junction nucleotides: 19.

The CDR3 DNA sequence: TGTGCCAGCAGCTTGGCTGGGACAGGTAGCTACGAGCAGTACTTC. Amino acid sequence: CASSLAGTGSYEQYF. This chain connects TRBV5-6 to TRBJ2-7, with 8 bases lining up with TRBD1. The CDR3 spans 15 residues. Per germline, CDR1 SGHDT and CDR2 YYEEEE. Unmatched junction bases numbered 5, after V lost 0 bases and J lost 3 bases.

The chain employs TRBV7-9 and TRBJ1-3; TRBD1 matches at 8 bases. Germline loops: CDR1 SEHNR, CDR2 FQNEAQ (reference sequence). CDR3 length: 16 amino acids. The J segment lost 3 bases and the V segment lost 3 bases, leaving 7 bases of the junction unmatched. CDR3 loop: CASSFWTGLGGNTIYF. CDR3 nucleotide sequence: TGTGCCAGCAGCTTCTGGACAGGGCTAGGTGGAAACACCATATATTTT.

DNA for the CDR3: TGTGCCAGCAGCGCCACCTGGACAGCGAACACTGAAGCTTTCTTT. Protein product: CASSATWTANTEAFF. The gene calls are TRBV11-2 and TRBJ1-1; possibly TRBD1 for D (6 bases). The germline V and J ends were trimmed by 5 bases and 1 base, with 14 bases remaining between them. Germline-derived CDR1 and CDR2 are SGHAT and FQNNGV. The CDR3 has 15 amino acids.

On this clone itself: This specimen includes other DNA sequences encoding the same CDR3. The chain links TRBV19 to TRBJ1-2; the D gene is possibly TRBD1 (5 bases). Germline V lookup: CDR1 LNHDA, CDR2 SQIVND (reference sequence). V shed 3 bases and J shed 5 bases, with 10 bases lying between them. The CDR3 covers 13 residues. The CDR3 DNA is TGTGCCAGTAGTATCGACAGCCTATATGGCTACACCTTC. This sequence encodes CASSIDSLYGYTF.

The chain carries TRBV6-5 and TRBJ1-1; unclear D gene. Germline V gene lookup returns CDR1 MNHEY and CDR2 SVGAGI. The ends were cut back, 6 bases at V and 5 bases at J, with 16 bases in the middle. The CDR3 is made up of 14 amino acids. DNA for the CDR3: TGTGCCAGCAGGCCCGGGCTGCGGGCTACTGAAGCTTTCTTT. It is translated as CASRPGLRATEAFF.

The chain has TRBV7-3 and TRBJ2-3, with 8 bases aligning to TRBD2. CDR3 length: 13 residues. The germline CDR1 and CDR2 sequences are SGHTA and FQGTGA. V lost 5 bases, J lost 8 bases, and 6 bases stayed unmatched. CDR3 DNA: TGTGCCAGCAGCCCACTGCTAGCGGGTACGCAGTATTTT. Translated: CASSPLLAGTQYF.

The rearrangement links TRBV6-4 to TRBJ1-1; D gene ambiguous. The CDR3 sequence is 13 residues long. CDR1 is MRHNA and CDR2 is SNTAGT in the germline V gene. V lost 4 bases, J lost 4 bases, and 10 bases lay in between. CDR3 loop: CASSVEVSTEAFF. CDR3 coding DNA: TGTGCCAGCAGTGTGGAGGTAAGCACTGAAGCTTTCTTT.

The J gene is TRBJ2-2, the V gene TRBV5-1; TRBD1 aligns across 7 bases. This CDR3 contains 15 residues. Germline V gives CDR1 SGHRS, CDR2 YFSETQ. Losses at the gene ends were 2 bases for V and 0 bases for J; bases not matched to a gene: 1. The CDR3 sequence: CASSFGQANTGELFF. The CDR3 DNA sequence: TGCGCCAGCAGCTTTGGACAGGCGAACACCGGGGAGCTGTTTTTT.

The table lists this clone with a count of one. The chain couples TRBV3-1 (or the pseudogene TRBV3-2) to TRBJ2-5, with 8 bases fitting TRBD2. Trimming removed 3 bases from V and 5 bases from J; junction bases left unmatched: 14. Germline CDR1 and CDR2: LGHDT and YNNKEL (reference sequence). There are 17 residues in the CDR3. The CDR3 loop is CASSQGGMRGAGETQYF. Written as DNA, the CDR3 is TGTGCCAGCAGCCAGGGAGGGATGCGGGGGGCCGGCGAGACCCAGTACTTC.

The chain carries TRBV13 and TRBJ2-2; possible D gene TRBD1, 5 bases. The CDR3 is made up of 14 amino acids. Looked up from germline, CDR1 is PRHDT and CDR2 is FYEKMQ (reference sequence). V shed 4 bases and J shed 6 bases, with 12 bases lying between them. Written as DNA, the CDR3 is TGTGCCAGCAGCTCTGACAGATTCTCCGGGGAGCTGTTTTTT. This translates into CASSSDRFSGELFF.

CDR3 loop: CASSSRSGASGDEQFF. The CDR3 DNA sequence: TGCGCCAGCAGCTCCCGGTCAGGGGCCTCAGGGGATGAGCAGTTCTTC. The chain has TRBV5-1 and TRBJ2-1, with D perhaps TRBD1 (6 bases). The ends were cut back, 3 bases at V and 8 bases at J, with 21 bases in the middle. The CDR3 extends over 16 amino acids. CDR1 SGHRS and CDR2 YFSETQ come from the germline V gene. Using reference TRBV5-1 and TRBJ2-1 for the parts outside the CDR3, the full variable domain is KAGVTQTPRYLIKTRGQQVTLSCSPISGHRSVSWYQQTPGQGLQFLFEYFSETQRNKGNFPGRFSGRQFSNSRSEMNVSTLELGDSALYLCASSSRSGASGDEQFFGPGTRLTVL.

The V gene is TRBV7-9, the J gene TRBJ1-1; 7 bases match TRBD1. Trimming removed 4 bases from V and 3 bases from J; junction bases left unmatched: 11. The CDR3 contains 16 residues. The V gene's germline CDR1 is SEHNR and CDR2 FQNEAQ (reference sequence). The CDR3: CASSSGRRGRDTEAFF. For the CDR3, the DNA is TGTGCCAGCAGCTCAGGGAGAAGGGGGCGGGACACTGAAGCTTTCTTT. Full variable domain (rest looked up from reference TRBV7-9 and TRBJ1-1): DTGVSQNPRHKITKRGQNVTFRCDPISEHNRLYWYRQTLGQGPEFLTYFQNEAQLEKSRLLSDRFSAERPKGSFSTLEIQRTEQGDSAMYLCASSSGRRGRDTEAFFGQGTRLTVV.

The rearrangement uses TRBV7-8 and TRBJ1-2, with D possibly matching TRBD1 (5 bases). The CDR3 has 14 residues. Germline-derived CDR1 and CDR2 are SGHVS and FQNEAQ. V was trimmed by 1 base and J by 2 bases, leaving 8 bases between them. As DNA, the CDR3 is TGTGCCAGCAGCTTAGTTCAGGGAAACTATGGCTACACCTTC. Translating gives CASSLVQGNYGYTF.